These 20 T cell receptor beta chains were all obtained from the same sample, sequenced in a study of shared clonotypes between healthy human individuals (TCRdb year 2020). Preparation of the library involved the immunoSEQ multiplex PCR assay. Here the immuneACCESS table is served through TCRdb, limited to in-frame sequences with V and J called. Missing clones are a known gap in these copies; in checked studies unresolved V genes cover under half, and the rest lacks a known reason. The sample contains about 600,000 clones, roughly 97% of them found a single time. About 0.06% of the sample is in the top ten clones. Sequencing used naive CD4+ T cells sorted from blood. The label giving this sample's cell subset or site can be read as: CD45RA+ positively selected. The receptors come from a woman in her twenties or thirties in good health.

The rearrangement links TRBV19 to TRBJ2-5, with D tentatively TRBD1 (5 bases). The germline CDR1 and CDR2 sequences are LNHDA and SQIVND (reference sequence). The CDR3 length is 16 residues. V lost 5 bases, J lost 4 bases, and 20 bases lay in between. As DNA, the CDR3 is TGTGCCAGTAGTTTTCAGGGATCCCGGGTAGGAGAGACCCAGTACTTC. As protein: CASSFQGSRVGETQYF. Supplemented by reference TRBV19 and TRBJ2-5, the full variable domain reads DGGITQSPKYLFRKEGQNVTLSCEQNLNHDAMYWYRQDPGQGLRLIYYSQIVNDFQKGDIAEGYSVSREKKESFPLTVTSAQKNPTAFYLCASSFQGSRVGETQYFGPGTRLLVL.

This clone was observed a handful of times. This CDR3 is also generated by other DNA sequences in the sample. The chain has TRBV7-9 and TRBJ1-4, with 11 bases lining up with TRBD1. The V gene's germline CDR1 is SEHNR and CDR2 FQNEAQ (reference sequence). This CDR3 has 14 amino acids. The trim removed 3 bases at V and 8 bases at J, leaving 2 bases unmatched. The CDR3 here is CASSLGQGGEKLFF. The CDR3 nucleotides are TGTGCCAGCAGCTTGGGACAGGGGGGCGAAAAACTGTTTTTT. The complete variable domain, with remaining parts taken from reference TRBV7-9 and TRBJ1-4, reads DTGVSQNPRHKITKRGQNVTFRCDPISEHNRLYWYRQTLGQGPEFLTYFQNEAQLEKSRLLSDRFSAERPKGSFSTLEIQRTEQGDSAMYLCASSLGQGGEKLFFGSGTQLSVL.

This clone was observed a single time. V usage is TRBV19 and J usage is TRBJ2-5, with D possibly TRBD2 on 5 matching bases. Matching the DNA end better, TRBJ2-7 makes the J call doubtful. Germline V gene sequence: CDR1 LNHDA, CDR2 SQIVND (reference sequence). The CDR3 runs to 15 residues. Here the CDR3 reads CASSQSILGVGEQYF. The CDR3 region has the DNA TGTGCCAGTTCCCAATCGATCCTGGGAGTCGGCGAGCAGTACTTC.

V gene TRBV10-3 combines with J gene TRBJ2-7, with TRBD1 identical over 9 bases. Trimming cost V 7 bases and J 5 bases; bases outside gene matches: 9. The CDR3 runs to 14 residues. Germline CDR1 ENHRY, CDR2 SYGVKD. The DNA of the CDR3 is TGTGCCATCAAGTCAAAGGACAGGGGCCACGAGCAGTACTTC. This encodes CAIKSKDRGHEQYF.

About this clone itself: Other nucleotide sequences in the sample specify the same CDR3. This chain joins TRBV28 and TRBJ1-5, with D hard to call. The CDR3 extends over 14 amino acids. Trimming stripped 3 bases from V and 0 bases from J, with 6 bases between. Germline V CDR1 and CDR2: MDHEN, SYDVKM. CDR3 DNA sequence: TGTGCCAGCAGTTTGGGAGGTAGCAATCAGCCCCAGCATTTT. Encoded protein: CASSLGGSNQPQHF.

CDR3: CASSRMDTQYF. The CDR3 DNA reads as TGTGCCAGCTCACGGATGGATACGCAGTATTTT. This chain connects TRBV18 to TRBJ2-3; D gene uncertain. The germline CDR1 and CDR2 sequences are KGHSH and LQKENI. V was clipped by 4 bases and J by 6 bases, with 5 bases between them. The CDR3 length is 11 residues.

This chain links TRBV28 with TRBJ1-2; tentatively, D is TRBD1 (5 bases). CDR3 length equals 15 residues. CDR1 MDHEN and CDR2 SYDVKM come from the germline V gene. Trimming stripped 6 bases from V and 7 bases from J, with 21 bases between. The CDR3 nucleotides read TGTGCCAGCAGAGACTTTATCCCAGGGAACCCTGGCTACACCTTC. Residues: CASRDFIPGNPGYTF.

The sample holds one count of this clone. The chain joins TRBV28 to TRBJ2-7; 10 nucleotides align to TRBD2. V lost 7 bases to trimming and J lost 2 bases; unmatched junction nucleotides: 8. Per the germline V gene, CDR1 is MDHEN and CDR2 is SYDVKM. The CDR3 loop spans 15 amino acids. The CDR3 DNA reads as TGTGCCAGCACGAAACCGGGACTAGCGACCTACGAGCAGTACTTC. Translating gives CASTKPGLATYEQYF. The variable domain in full, with the rest retrieved from reference TRBV28 and TRBJ2-7, is DVKVTQSSRYLVKRTGEKVFLECVQDMDHENMFWYRQDPGLGLRLIYFSYDVKMKEKGDIPEGYSVSREKKERFSLILESASTNQTSMYLCASTKPGLATYEQYFGPGTRLTVT.

V usage is TRBV28 and J usage is TRBJ2-7; weak D call: TRBD2 (6 bases). Trimming removed 3 bases from V and 3 bases from J, with 12 bases in between. The CDR3 is made up of 14 amino acids. Germline-derived CDR1 and CDR2 are MDHEN and SYDVKM. For the CDR3, the DNA is TGTGCCAGCAGTTTGGCGGGGATAATCTACGAGCAGTACTTC. Protein: CASSLAGIIYEQYF.

V gene TRBV27 combines with J gene TRBJ2-1, with TRBD2 as a possible D gene (6 bases). Trimming cost V 6 bases and J 8 bases, with 20 bases left between them. Germline lookup yields CDR1 MNHEY and CDR2 SMNVEV (reference sequence). This CDR3 spans 15 amino acids. In DNA, the CDR3 is TGTGCCAGCAGCATAACCTACCGGGAGATTTATGAGCAGTTCTTC. Its translation is CASSITYREIYEQFF.

J is TRBJ2-7 and V is TRBV25-1, with D possibly being TRBD1 or TRBD2 (5 bases each). The CDR3 runs 15 residues. Germline CDR1 reads MGHDK; CDR2 reads SYGVNS. The germline V and J ends were trimmed by 2 bases and 2 bases, with 13 bases remaining between them. In DNA form, the CDR3 reads TGTGCCAGCAGTGAAGCCGGGACGGGGACCTACGAGCAGTACTTC. Protein product: CASSEAGTGTYEQYF.

The CDR3 region has the DNA TGTGCCAGCAGTTTAGAGCGGGATCAGCCCCAGCATTTT. It translates to CASSLERDQPQHF. The chain uses TRBV2 and TRBJ1-5; D is undetermined. The CDR3 runs 13 residues. V was clipped by 5 bases and J by 5 bases, with 10 bases between them. Germline V gives CDR1 SNHLY, CDR2 FYNNEI.

The chain joins TRBV10-3 to TRBJ1-1, with D unclear. The length of the CDR3 is 15 residues. The V end was cut by 3 bases, the J end by 5 bases, with 16 bases between. The V gene's germline CDR1 is ENHRY and CDR2 SYGVKD. CDR3 protein: CAISEYRQDVTEAFF. CDR3 nucleotide sequence: TGTGCCATCAGTGAATATAGGCAGGATGTTACTGAAGCTTTCTTT.

This chain links TRBV5-1 with TRBJ2-1; D is possibly TRBD2 (6 bases). The CDR3 contains 16 residues. Deletions cut 0 bases from V and 4 bases from J, with 14 bases between. Germline V gene sequence: CDR1 SGHRS, CDR2 YFSETQ. The DNA of the CDR3 is TGCGCCAGCAGCTTGGTAATAGCGGCCAATTACAATGAGCAGTTCTTC. It specifies CASSLVIAANYNEQFF.

The gene calls are TRBV28 and TRBJ1-3; D is ambiguous. V lost 1 base and J lost 0, with 10 bases in between. The CDR3 has 16 amino acids. CDR1 and CDR2 from the germline V gene are MDHEN and SYDVKM. The CDR3 here is CASSLLDSDSGNTIYF. CDR3 coding DNA: TGTGCCAGCAGTTTATTGGATTCTGACTCTGGAAACACCATATATTTT.

The count of this clone is one. This sequence joins TRBV18 and TRBJ2-6, with D perhaps matching TRBD1 (5 bases). The V end lost 3 bases, the J end lost 2 bases, and 11 bases lay between the germline ends. Germline V lookup: CDR1 KGHSH, CDR2 LQKENI. There are 16 residues in the CDR3. The CDR3, as DNA: TGTGCCAGCTCACCCCGTGTGGGGCCTGGGGCCAACGTCCTGACTTTC. This gives the protein CASSPRVGPGANVLTF. Supplemented by reference TRBV18 and TRBJ2-6, the full variable domain reads NAGVMQNPRHLVRRRGQEARLRCSPMKGHSHVYWYRQLPEEGLKFMVYLQKENIIDESGMPKERFSAEFPKEGPSILRIQQVVRGDSAAYFCASSPRVGPGANVLTFGAGSRLTVL.

This rearrangement joins TRBV5-6 to TRBJ2-5, with D tentatively TRBD1 (6 bases). The J call may be in error: the DNA end matches TRBJ2-7 better. Germline V CDR1 and CDR2: SGHDT, YYEEEE. The CDR3 runs 15 residues. CDR3 sequence reads: CASSSSGTHSYEQYF. DNA for the CDR3: TGTGCCAGCAGCTCGTCCGGGACACACTCCTACGAGCAGTACTTC.

The chain links TRBV28 to TRBJ1-4; 8 bases align to TRBD1. Germline V gives CDR1 MDHEN, CDR2 SYDVKM. V shed 4 bases and J 8 bases; nucleotides not matched to a gene: 6. The CDR3 covers 14 residues. The CDR3 sequence is CASSSQDREEKLFF. The DNA of the CDR3 is TGTGCCAGCAGTTCCCAGGACAGGGAGGAAAAACTGTTTTTT.

This chain links TRBV7-2 with TRBJ2-1, with no clear D. Germline V gives CDR1 SGHTA, CDR2 FQGNSA. V dropped 0 bases and J dropped 3 bases, with 9 bases sitting between them. This CDR3 contains 15 residues. CDR3 region: CASSLANSDYNEQFF. CDR3 sequence (DNA): TGTGCCAGCAGCTTAGCCAACAGCGACTACAATGAGCAGTTCTTC.

The sample holds one count of this clone. The chain is built from TRBV28 and TRBJ2-1; 9 bases map to TRBD1. The CDR3 extends over 14 amino acids. With V trimmed by 4 bases and J by 7 bases, 5 bases remained unmatched. Per the germline V gene, CDR1 is MDHEN and CDR2 is SYDVKM. The CDR3 reads CASSSGQGVNEQFF. The CDR3 nucleotides read TGTGCCAGCAGTTCGGGACAGGGAGTAAATGAGCAGTTCTTC.